The clone carrying this TCR beta chain has at least ten counts. Its antigen is unknown. This sample is part of a study of CD8 T cells in ankylosing spondylitis. Study-wide points: Reportedly, matched ankylosing spondylitis synovial fluid was significantly enriched for disease-linked clones.

CDR3 size: 15 residues. V dropped 2 bases and J dropped 9; count of bases not matched to a gene: 10. Germline-derived CDR1 and CDR2 are SEHNR and FQNEAQ (reference sequence). Scientists made TCR beta libraries using quantitative 5'-RACE with molecular barcodes. TCRdb reprocessed the 5' RACE reads via MiXCR and lists one record per CDR3 protein. The data contain 240,000 or so distinct CDR3 sequences, roughly 8.6% of them singletons. The sequenced sample was blood, either unsorted or a sorted T cell fraction (not recorded which). The rearrangement joins TRBV7-9 to TRBJ2-1; TRBD2 agrees at 7 bases. The sequence derives from a male donor with ankylosing spondylitis or in good health (not recorded which). The CDR3 here is CASSLLTGGRAEQFF. The CDR3 DNA reads TGTGCCAGCAGCTTACTGACGGGGGGTCGAGCTGAGCAGTTCTTC.